These T cell receptor beta chains were read from a single sample in a study of blood T cell repertoires in COVID-19. Some clones are missing from TCRdb's copy, which holds only in-frame ones; the method was immunoSEQ multiplex PCR. Of some 110,000 clones listed, 86% are singletons. Source material: peripheral blood. These receptors were taken from a man between 65 and 85 years old who had recovered from COVID-19. The CDR3 runs from the conserved cysteine through the conserved F or W. Fields, in order: V gene, J gene, CDR3 length, clone size, CDR3 protein. Clone size is given for some rows only: seen once, a few or many times, or a class if the clone is expanded.

v_call: TRBV7-9; j_call: TRBJ2-4; cdr3_length: 14; clone_size: -; cdr3_aa: CASSFAVAKNIQYF
v_call: TRBV7-2; j_call: TRBJ2-5; cdr3_length: 15; clone_size: -; cdr3_aa: CASSLVGGREETQYF
v_call: TRBV7-9; j_call: TRBJ2-7; cdr3_length: 14; clone_size: -; cdr3_aa: CASSKQASSYEQYF
v_call: TRBV10-3; j_call: TRBJ1-1; cdr3_length: 15; clone_size: -; cdr3_aa: CAISESGDMNTEAFF
v_call: TRBV7-9; j_call: TRBJ2-1; cdr3_length: 13; clone_size: once; cdr3_aa: CASSPRGPYEQFF
v_call: TRBV3-1/TRBV3-2; j_call: TRBJ1-2; cdr3_length: 15; clone_size: once; cdr3_aa: CASSPSGDPNYGYTF
v_call: TRBV29-1; j_call: TRBJ1-2; cdr3_length: 12; clone_size: -; cdr3_aa: CSVGPTVYGYTF
v_call: TRBV5-1; j_call: TRBJ2-1; cdr3_length: 15; clone_size: -; cdr3_aa: CASSLEGAMYNEQFF
v_call: TRBV19; j_call: TRBJ1-1; cdr3_length: 15; clone_size: -; cdr3_aa: CASSIGQRMNTEAFF
v_call: TRBV19; j_call: TRBJ2-1; cdr3_length: 16; clone_size: -; cdr3_aa: CASSKGLAGGNNEQFF
v_call: TRBV20-1; j_call: TRBJ2-7; cdr3_length: 13; clone_size: few; cdr3_aa: CSASGPRHSEQYF
v_call: TRBV28; j_call: TRBJ1-3; cdr3_length: 16; clone_size: -; cdr3_aa: CASSSPTASSGNTIYF
v_call: TRBV24-1; j_call: TRBJ2-5; cdr3_length: 15; clone_size: -; cdr3_aa: CATSDLGTGGETQYF
v_call: TRBV7-2; j_call: TRBJ2-7; cdr3_length: 14; clone_size: -; cdr3_aa: CASSLVRGEYEQYF
v_call: TRBV5-1; j_call: TRBJ2-1; cdr3_length: 15; clone_size: -; cdr3_aa: CASNSGQGFSNEQFF
v_call: TRBV6-4; j_call: TRBJ2-3; cdr3_length: 13; clone_size: -; cdr3_aa: CASSEGDGYTQYF
v_call: TRBV7-9; j_call: TRBJ2-1; cdr3_length: 14; clone_size: -; cdr3_aa: CASSLAGGTVEQFF
v_call: TRBV3-1/TRBV3-2; j_call: TRBJ2-5; cdr3_length: 12; clone_size: -; cdr3_aa: CASSQPGETQYF
v_call: TRBV7-3; j_call: TRBJ2-3; cdr3_length: 12; clone_size: -; cdr3_aa: CASSSITDTQYF
v_call: TRBV9; j_call: TRBJ2-7; cdr3_length: 15; clone_size: -; cdr3_aa: CASSVAGGSSNEQYF
v_call: TRBV1; j_call: TRBJ1-5; cdr3_length: 13; clone_size: -; cdr3_aa: CTSSQGSDQPQHF
v_call: TRBV28; j_call: TRBJ2-7; cdr3_length: 13; clone_size: -; cdr3_aa: CASSSGQSYEQYF
v_call: TRBV5-1; j_call: TRBJ2-2; cdr3_length: 18; clone_size: -; cdr3_aa: CASSLESSGAANTGELFF
v_call: TRBV5-6; j_call: TRBJ2-1; cdr3_length: 12; clone_size: -; cdr3_aa: CARGSGYNEQFF
v_call: TRBV6-5; j_call: TRBJ1-2; cdr3_length: 13; clone_size: -; cdr3_aa: CASTMTKNYGYTF
v_call: TRBV10-3; j_call: TRBJ1-5; cdr3_length: 13; clone_size: once; cdr3_aa: CAISETRNQPQHF
v_call: TRBV7-2; j_call: TRBJ2-7; cdr3_length: 14; clone_size: -; cdr3_aa: CASSFRREGREQYF